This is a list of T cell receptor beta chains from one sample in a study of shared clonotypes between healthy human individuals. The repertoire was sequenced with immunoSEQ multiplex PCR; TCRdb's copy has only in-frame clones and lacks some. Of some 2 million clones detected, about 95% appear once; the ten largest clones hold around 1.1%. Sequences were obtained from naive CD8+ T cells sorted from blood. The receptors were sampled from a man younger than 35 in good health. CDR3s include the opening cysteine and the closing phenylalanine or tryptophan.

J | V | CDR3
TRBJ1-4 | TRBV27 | CASKAVLRANEKLFF
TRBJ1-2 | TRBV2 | CASRFQGSLYGYTF
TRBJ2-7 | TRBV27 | CASSFFLGYEQYF
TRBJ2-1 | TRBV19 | CASSIMASGIDNEQFF
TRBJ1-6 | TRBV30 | CAWSAVGGDSPLHF
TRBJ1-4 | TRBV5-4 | CASSSGQGLNEKLFF
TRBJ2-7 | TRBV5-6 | CASSLERSAHEQYF
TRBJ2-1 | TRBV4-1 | CASSPGGAGGPNYNEQFF
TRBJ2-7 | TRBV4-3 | CASSQDPQGNYEQYF
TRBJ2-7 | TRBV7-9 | CASSDPGINAYEQYF
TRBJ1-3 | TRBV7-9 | CASSLSTSSGNTIYF
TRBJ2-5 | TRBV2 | CASSEGLAGGFETQYF
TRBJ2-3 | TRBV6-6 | CASSLQIAGGDTQYF
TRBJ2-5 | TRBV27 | CASSFGTGLGETQYF
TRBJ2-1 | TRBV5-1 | CASSFLAGDAYNEQFF
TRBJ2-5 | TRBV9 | CASSGGSGLETQYF
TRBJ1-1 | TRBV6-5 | CASSYSEVATEAFF
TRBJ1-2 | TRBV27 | CASSVTVNYGYTF
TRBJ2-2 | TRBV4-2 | CASSQAEGLAGELFF
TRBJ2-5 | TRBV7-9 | CASSLPLAAETQYF
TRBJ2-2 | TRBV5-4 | CASSRGLAGSGELFF
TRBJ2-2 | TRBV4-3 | CASSQGWNTGELFF
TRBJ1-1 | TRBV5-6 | CASSPELGGDFMNTEAFF
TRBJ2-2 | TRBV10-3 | CAISESYQGANTGELFF
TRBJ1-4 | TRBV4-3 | CASSQEGSTNEKLFF
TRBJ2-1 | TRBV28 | CASRTRFITGVSYNEQFF
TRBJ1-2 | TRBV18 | CASSPTGWEGYTF
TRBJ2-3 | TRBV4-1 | CASSPGLAGTDTQYF
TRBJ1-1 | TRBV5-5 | CASSWVYGDGAFF
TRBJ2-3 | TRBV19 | CASIAAGGTQYF
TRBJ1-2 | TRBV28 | CASSLGGTRYGYTF
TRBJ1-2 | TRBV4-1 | CASSQDPGLSYGYTF
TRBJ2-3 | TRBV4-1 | CASSPQGVTNIEYF
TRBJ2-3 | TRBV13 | CASTYTETDTQYF
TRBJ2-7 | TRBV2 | CASRAGTGVSYEQYF
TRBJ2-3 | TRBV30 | CAWSVLAGTDTQYF
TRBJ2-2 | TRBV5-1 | CASSNEDRGYTGELFF
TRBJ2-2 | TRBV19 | CASHRNTGELFF
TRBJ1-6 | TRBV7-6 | CASSLAGGPPNSPLHF
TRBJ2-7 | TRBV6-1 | CASSEWRTGDYEQYF
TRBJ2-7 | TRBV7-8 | CASSLGTDRNEQYF
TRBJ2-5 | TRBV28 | CASSFGETQYF
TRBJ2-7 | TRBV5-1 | CASSLGQGDYEQYF
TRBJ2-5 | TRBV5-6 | CASSLSGVQETQYF
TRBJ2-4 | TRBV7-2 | CASSLVELAGVNIQYF
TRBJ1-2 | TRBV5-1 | CASSSSDKAGYGYTF
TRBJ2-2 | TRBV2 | CASSWGQGLVAGELFF
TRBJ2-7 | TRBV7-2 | CASSPGVGGYEQYF
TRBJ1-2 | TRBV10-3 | CAISESGQGLSYGYTF
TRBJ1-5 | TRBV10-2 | CASSEGRGLPGQPQHF
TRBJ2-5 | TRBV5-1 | CASSGDFGETQYF
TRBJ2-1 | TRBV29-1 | CSVESYTNYNEQFF